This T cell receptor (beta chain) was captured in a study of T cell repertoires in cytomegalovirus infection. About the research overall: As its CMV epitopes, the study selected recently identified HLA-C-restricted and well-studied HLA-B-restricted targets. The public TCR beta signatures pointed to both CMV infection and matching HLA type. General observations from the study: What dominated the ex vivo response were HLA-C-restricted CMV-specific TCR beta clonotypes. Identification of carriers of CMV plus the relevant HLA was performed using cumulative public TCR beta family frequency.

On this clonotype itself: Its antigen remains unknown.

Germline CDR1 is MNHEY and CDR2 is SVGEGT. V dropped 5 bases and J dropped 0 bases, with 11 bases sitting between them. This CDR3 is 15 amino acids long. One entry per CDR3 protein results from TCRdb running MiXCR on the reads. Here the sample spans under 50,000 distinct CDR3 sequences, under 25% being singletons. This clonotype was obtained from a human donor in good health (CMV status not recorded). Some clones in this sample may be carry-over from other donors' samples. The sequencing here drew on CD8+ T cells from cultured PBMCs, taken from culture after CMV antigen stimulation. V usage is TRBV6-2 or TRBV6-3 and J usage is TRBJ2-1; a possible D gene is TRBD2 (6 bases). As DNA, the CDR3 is TGTGCCAGCAGTATCCGGGAGAGCTCCTACAATGAGCAGTTCTTC. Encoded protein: CASSIRESSYNEQFF.